The T cell receptor beta chain under discussion was sequenced for a study of blood T cell repertoires in COVID-19. On this clone itself: Relative to the germline gene, one junction end is altered; a read error may explain this.

From germline, CDR1 is SGHRS and CDR2 YFSETQ. The CDR3 has 16 residues. TCRdb keeps only in-frame clones here, not all; method: immunoSEQ multiplex PCR. In the table there are 74,000 or so clones, roughly 89% of which are singletons. The TCR was taken from a man in his forties or fifties with active COVID-19. V usage is TRBV5-1 and J usage is TRBJ2-3; 8 bases are a match to TRBD1. What was sequenced was peripheral blood. The CDR3 sequence is CASRLAQGGSTDTQYF. In DNA form, the CDR3 reads TGCGCCAGCAGGTTGGCACAGGGGGGCTCCACAGATACGCAGTATTTT. Together with reference TRBV5-1 and TRBJ2-3, the CDR3 gives the full variable domain: KAGVTQTPRYLIKTRGQQVTLSCSPISGHRSVSWYQQTPGQGLQFLFEYFSETQRNKGNFPGRFSGRQFSNSRSEMNVSTLELGDSALYLCASRLAQGGSTDTQYFGPGTRLTVL.